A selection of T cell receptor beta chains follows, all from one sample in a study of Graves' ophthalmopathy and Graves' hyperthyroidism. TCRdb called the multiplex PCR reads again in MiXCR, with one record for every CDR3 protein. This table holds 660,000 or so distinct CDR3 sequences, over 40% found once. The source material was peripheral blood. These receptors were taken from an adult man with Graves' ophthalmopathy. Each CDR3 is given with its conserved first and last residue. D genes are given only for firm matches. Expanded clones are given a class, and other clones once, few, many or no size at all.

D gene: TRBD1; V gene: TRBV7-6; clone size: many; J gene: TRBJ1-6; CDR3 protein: CASSRYRDRGAESPLHF; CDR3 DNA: TGTGCCAGCAGCCGATACCGGGACAGGGGAGCAGAATCACCCCTCCACTTT
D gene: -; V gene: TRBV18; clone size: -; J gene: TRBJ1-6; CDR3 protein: CASSPTDSESPLHF; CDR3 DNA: TGTGCCAGCTCGCCTACTGACAGTGAATCACCCCTCCACTTT
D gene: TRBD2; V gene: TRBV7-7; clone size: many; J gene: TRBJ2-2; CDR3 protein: CASSEGPGGVSGELFF; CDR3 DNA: TGTGCTAGCAGCGAAGGGCCGGGAGGGGTGTCCGGGGAGCTGTTTTTT
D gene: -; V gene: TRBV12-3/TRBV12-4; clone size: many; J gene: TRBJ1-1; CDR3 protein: CASSFKADTEAFF; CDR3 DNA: TGTGCCAGCAGTTTTAAAGCGGACACTGAAGCTTTCTTT
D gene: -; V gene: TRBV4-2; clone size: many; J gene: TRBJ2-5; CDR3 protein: CASSQDTVETQYF; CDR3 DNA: TGTGCCAGCAGCCAAGACACGGTGGAGACCCAGTACTTC
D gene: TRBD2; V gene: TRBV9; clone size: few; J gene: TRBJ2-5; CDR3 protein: CASSPSGAEETQYF; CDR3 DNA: TGTGCCAGCTCACCTAGCGGGGCTGAAGAGACCCAGTACTTC
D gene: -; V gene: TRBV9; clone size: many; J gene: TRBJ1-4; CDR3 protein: CASSALSGEKLFF; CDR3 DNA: TGTGCCAGCAGCGCCCTCAGTGGGGAAAAACTGTTTTTT
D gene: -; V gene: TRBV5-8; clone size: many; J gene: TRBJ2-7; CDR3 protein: CASSPRERGYEQYF; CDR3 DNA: TGTGCCAGCAGCCCAAGGGAACGTGGTTACGAGCAGTACTTC
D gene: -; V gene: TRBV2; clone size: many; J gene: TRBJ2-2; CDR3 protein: CASRANGAGTGELFF; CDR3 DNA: TGTGCCAGCAGAGCGAATGGGGCAGGCACCGGGGAGCTGTTTTTT
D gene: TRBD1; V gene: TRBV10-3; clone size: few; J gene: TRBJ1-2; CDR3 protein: CAIRSGTGGARREGRDGYTF; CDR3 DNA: TGTGCCATCAGGTCCGGGACAGGGGGCGCGAGGAGGGAAGGCCGAGATGGCTACACCTTC
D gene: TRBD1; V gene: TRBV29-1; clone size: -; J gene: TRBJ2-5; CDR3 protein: CSVGTGGWETQYF; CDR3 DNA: TGCAGCGTTGGGACAGGGGGCTGGGAGACCCAGTACTTC
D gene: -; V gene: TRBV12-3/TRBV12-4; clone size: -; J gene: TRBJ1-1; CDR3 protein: CASSKKALQKMNTEAFF; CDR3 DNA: TGTGCCAGCAGTAAGAAAGCACTCCAAAAAATGAACACTGAAGCTTTCTTT
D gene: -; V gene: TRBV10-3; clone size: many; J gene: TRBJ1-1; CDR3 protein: CAISESIASPNTEAFF; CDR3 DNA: TGTGCCATCAGTGAGTCGATAGCCAGTCCGAACACTGAAGCTTTCTTT
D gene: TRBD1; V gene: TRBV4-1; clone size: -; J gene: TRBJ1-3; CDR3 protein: CASSRTGDPGNTIYF; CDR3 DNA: TGCGCCAGCAGCCGGACAGGGGACCCTGGAAACACCATATATTTT
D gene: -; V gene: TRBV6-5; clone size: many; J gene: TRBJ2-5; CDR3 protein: CASSYSGLETQYF; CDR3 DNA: TGTGCCAGCAGTTACTCGGGGTTAGAGACCCAGTACTTC
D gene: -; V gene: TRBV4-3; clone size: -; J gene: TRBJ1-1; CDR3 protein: CASSPEAPGRSYNTEAFF; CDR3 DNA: TGCGCCAGCAGCCCGGAGGCCCCGGGACGGAGCTATAACACTGAAGCTTTCTTT
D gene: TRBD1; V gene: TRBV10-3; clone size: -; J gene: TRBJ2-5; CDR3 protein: CAISPGQQETQYF; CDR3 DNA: TGTGCCATCAGTCCGGGACAGCAAGAGACCCAGTACTTC
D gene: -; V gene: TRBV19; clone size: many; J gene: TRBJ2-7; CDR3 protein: CASSISGGGYEQYF; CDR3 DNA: TGTGCCAGTAGTATATCCGGAGGCGGCTACGAGCAGTACTTC
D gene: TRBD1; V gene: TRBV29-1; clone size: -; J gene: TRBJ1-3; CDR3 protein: CSAGQGINYGYTIYF; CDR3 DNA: TGCAGCGCTGGACAGGGTATCAACTATGGCTACACCATATATTTT
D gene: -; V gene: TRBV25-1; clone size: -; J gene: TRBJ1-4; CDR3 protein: CASSEWGAANEKLFF; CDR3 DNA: TGTGCCAGCAGTGAATGGGGGGCGGCCAATGAAAAACTGTTTTTT
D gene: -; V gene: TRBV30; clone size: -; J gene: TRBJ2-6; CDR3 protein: CAWSTGSGANVLTF; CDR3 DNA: TGTGCCTGGAGCACGGGGTCTGGGGCCAACGTCCTGACTTTC